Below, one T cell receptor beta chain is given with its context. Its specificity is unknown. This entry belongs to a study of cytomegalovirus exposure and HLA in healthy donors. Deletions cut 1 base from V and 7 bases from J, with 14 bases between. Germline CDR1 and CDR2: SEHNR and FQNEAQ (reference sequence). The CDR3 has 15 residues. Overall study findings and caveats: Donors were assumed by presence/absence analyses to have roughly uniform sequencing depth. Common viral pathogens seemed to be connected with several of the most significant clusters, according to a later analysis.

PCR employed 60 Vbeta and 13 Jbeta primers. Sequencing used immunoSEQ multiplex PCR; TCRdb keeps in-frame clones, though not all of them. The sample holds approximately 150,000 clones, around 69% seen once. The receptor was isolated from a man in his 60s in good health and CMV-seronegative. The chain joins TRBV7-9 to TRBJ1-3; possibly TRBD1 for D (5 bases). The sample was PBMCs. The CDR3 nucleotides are TGTGCCAGCAGCTTAGTCCTCGGGGGGGGGAACACCATATATTTT. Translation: CASSLVLGGGNTIYF.